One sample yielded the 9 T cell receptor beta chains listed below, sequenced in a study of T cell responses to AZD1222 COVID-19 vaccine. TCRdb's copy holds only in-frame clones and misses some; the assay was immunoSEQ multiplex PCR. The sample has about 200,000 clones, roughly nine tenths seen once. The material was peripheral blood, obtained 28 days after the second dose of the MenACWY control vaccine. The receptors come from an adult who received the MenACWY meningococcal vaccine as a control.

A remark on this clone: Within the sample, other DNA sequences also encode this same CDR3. CDR3 in amino acids: CASSVDGGSYNEQFF. The CDR3 DNA is TGTGCCAGCAGCGTAGATGGCGGATCCTACAATGAGCAGTTCTTC. The chain couples TRBV9 to TRBJ2-1; D uncertain. V was shortened by 0 bases and J by 1 base, with 8 bases between the two germline ends. In germline, CDR1 is SGDLS, CDR2 YYNGEE. The CDR3 covers 15 residues. Variable domain in full (rest from reference TRBV9 and TRBJ2-1): DSGVTQTPKHLITATGQRVTLRCSPRSGDLSVYWYQQSLDQGLQFLIQYYNGEERAKGNILERFSAQQFPDLHSELNLSSLELGDSALYFCASSVDGGSYNEQFFGPGTRLTVL.

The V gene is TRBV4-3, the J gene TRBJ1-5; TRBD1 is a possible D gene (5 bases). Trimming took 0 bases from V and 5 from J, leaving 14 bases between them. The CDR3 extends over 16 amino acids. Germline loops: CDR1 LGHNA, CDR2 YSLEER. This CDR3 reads CASSQDHGQGDQPQHF. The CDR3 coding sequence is TGCGCCAGCAGCCAAGATCATGGGCAGGGCGATCAGCCCCAGCATTTT.

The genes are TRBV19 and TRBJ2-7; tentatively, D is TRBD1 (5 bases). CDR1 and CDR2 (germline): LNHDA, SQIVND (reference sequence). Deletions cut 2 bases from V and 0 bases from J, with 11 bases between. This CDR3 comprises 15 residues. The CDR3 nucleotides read TGTGCCAGTAGTATAACGGGCAGGGTCTCCTACGAGCAGTACTTC. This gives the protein CASSITGRVSYEQYF.

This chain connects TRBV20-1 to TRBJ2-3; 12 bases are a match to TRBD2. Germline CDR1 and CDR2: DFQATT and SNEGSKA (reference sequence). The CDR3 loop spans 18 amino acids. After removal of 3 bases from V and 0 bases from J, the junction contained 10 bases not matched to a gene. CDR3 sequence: CSASPTWTSGISTDTQYF. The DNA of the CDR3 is TGCAGTGCTAGTCCCACCTGGACTAGCGGGATAAGCACAGATACGCAGTATTTT.

The CDR3 sequence: CASSPGGPNYGYTF. CDR3 nucleotides: TGTGCCAGCAGTCCAGGGGGACCTAACTATGGCTACACCTTC. The J gene is TRBJ1-2, the V gene TRBV27; 7 positions match TRBD1. CDR1 is MNHEY and CDR2 is SMNVEV in the germline V gene (reference sequence). V shed 5 bases, J shed 0 bases, and the junction held 3 bases outside the gene matches. This CDR3 has 14 amino acids.

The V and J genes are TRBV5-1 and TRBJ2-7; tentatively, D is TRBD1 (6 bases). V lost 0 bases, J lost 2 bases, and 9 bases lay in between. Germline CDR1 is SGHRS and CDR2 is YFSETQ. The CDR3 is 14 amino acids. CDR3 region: CASSLGQATYEQYF. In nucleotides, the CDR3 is TGCGCCAGCAGCTTGGGACAGGCAACCTACGAGCAGTACTTC.

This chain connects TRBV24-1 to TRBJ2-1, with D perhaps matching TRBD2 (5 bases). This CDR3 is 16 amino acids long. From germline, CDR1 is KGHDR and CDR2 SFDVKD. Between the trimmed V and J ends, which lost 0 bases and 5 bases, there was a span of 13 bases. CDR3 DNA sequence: TGTGCCACCAGTGATTTGAGGATAGCGCCTAACAATGAGCAGTTCTTC. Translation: CATSDLRIAPNNEQFF.

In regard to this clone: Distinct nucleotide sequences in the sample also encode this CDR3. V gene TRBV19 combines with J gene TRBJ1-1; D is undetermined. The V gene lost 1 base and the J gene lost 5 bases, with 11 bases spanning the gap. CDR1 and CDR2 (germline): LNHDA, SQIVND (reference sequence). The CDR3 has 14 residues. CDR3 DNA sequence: TGTGCCAGTAGTATAGGCGGAGGGAATACTGAAGCTTTCTTT. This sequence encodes CASSIGGGNTEAFF. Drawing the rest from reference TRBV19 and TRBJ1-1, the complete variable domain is DGGITQSPKYLFRKEGQNVTLSCEQNLNHDAMYWYRQDPGQGLRLIYYSQIVNDFQKGDIAEGYSVSREKKESFPLTVTSAQKNPTAFYLCASSIGGGNTEAFFGQGTRLTVV.

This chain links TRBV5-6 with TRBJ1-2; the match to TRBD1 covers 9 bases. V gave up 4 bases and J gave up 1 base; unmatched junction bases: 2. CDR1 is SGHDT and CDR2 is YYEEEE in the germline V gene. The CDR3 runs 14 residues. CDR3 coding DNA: TGTGCCAGCAGCCCGGACAGGGGTAACTATGGCTACACCTTC. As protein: CASSPDRGNYGYTF. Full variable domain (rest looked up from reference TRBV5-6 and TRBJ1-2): DAGVTQSPTHLIKTRGQQVTLRCSPKSGHDTVSWYQQALGQGPQFIFQYYEEEERQRGNFPDRFSGHQFPNYSSELNVNALLLGDSALYLCASSPDRGNYGYTFGSGTRLTVV.